The 27 T cell receptor beta chains below come from one sample, sequenced in a study of CD8 T cells in ankylosing spondylitis. Using its own MiXCR run on the 5' RACE reads, TCRdb lists one record per CDR3 protein. The sample carries 25,000 to 35,000 distinct CDR3 sequences, 14% recorded once. The sample taken for sequencing was blood. All receptors derive from a male donor with ankylosing spondylitis or in good health (not recorded which).

This clonotype was observed a few times. The chain is built from TRBV28 and TRBJ2-3; D not certain. The V and J ends lost 8 bases and 0 bases respectively, with 6 bases between them. Germline V gene data show CDR1 as MDHEN and CDR2 as SYDVKM. This CDR3 contains 12 residues. CDR3: CASQASTDTQYF. Here the CDR3 DNA reads TGTGCCAGCCAAGCTAGCACAGATACGCAGTATTTT.

This clonotype was counted between two and nine times. The chain carries TRBV5-1 and TRBJ1-1; 7 nucleotides line up with TRBD1. Germline-derived CDR1 and CDR2 are SGHRS and YFSETQ. The J segment lost 5 bases and the V segment lost 4 bases, leaving 11 bases of the junction unmatched. The CDR3 sequence is 15 residues long. The CDR3 nucleotides read TGCGCCAGCAGCAGCGGGACAGCCCGAGGGACTGAAGCTTTCTTT. It codes for CASSSGTARGTEAFF. Together with reference TRBV5-1 and TRBJ1-1, the CDR3 gives the full variable domain: KAGVTQTPRYLIKTRGQQVTLSCSPISGHRSVSWYQQTPGQGLQFLFEYFSETQRNKGNFPGRFSGRQFSNSRSEMNVSTLELGDSALYLCASSSGTARGTEAFFGQGTRLTVV.

This clonotype came up a few times. V usage is TRBV29-1 and J usage is TRBJ1-1; D unclear. CDR1 is SQVTM, CDR2 ANQGSEA, per germline. The CDR3 loop spans 13 amino acids. Trimming took off 7 bases at V and 1 base at J, with 13 bases between the two ends. The CDR3 bases are TGCAGCGCCCAAAGTGGCGGGAACACTGAAGCTTTCTTT. This encodes CSAQSGGNTEAFF. The full variable domain, its missing parts supplied by reference TRBV29-1 and TRBJ1-1, is SAVISQKPSRDICQRGTSLTIQCQVDSQVTMMFWYRQQPGQSLTLIATANQGSEATYESGFVIDKFPISRPNLTFSTLTVSNMSPEDSSIYLCSAQSGGNTEAFFGQGTRLTVV.

The rearrangement joins TRBV20-1 to TRBJ2-1, with 8 positions matching TRBD2. CDR3 size: 16 residues. The J segment lost 0 bases and the V segment lost 3 bases, leaving 7 bases of the junction unmatched. Germline assignment: CDR1 DFQATT and CDR2 SNEGSKA (reference sequence). The CDR3 DNA is TGCAGTGCTAGCCCAGCGGGGGCCCTCTCCTACAATGAGCAGTTCTTC. Its protein product is CSASPAGALSYNEQFF.

The chain joins TRBV2 to TRBJ2-4; no definite D call. The CDR3 consists of 14 residues. The V gene's germline CDR1 is SNHLY and CDR2 FYNNEI. Trimming shortened V by 5 bases and J by 0 bases, and 8 bases separated the two germline ends. CDR3 DNA: TGTGCCAGCAGTAGGGTAATAGCCAAAAACATTCAGTACTTC. It codes for CASSRVIAKNIQYF.

This clonotype occurred a few times. V usage is TRBV5-1 and J usage is TRBJ2-2; TRBD2 agrees at 14 bases. The length of the CDR3 is 15 residues. The J segment lost 6 bases and the V segment lost 5 bases, leaving 3 bases of the junction unmatched. Germline lookup yields CDR1 SGHRS and CDR2 YFSETQ. In DNA, the CDR3 is TGCGCCAGCAGGCTGACTAGCGGGGGGGCCGGGGAGCTGTTTTTT. It translates to CASRLTSGGAGELFF.

At least ten counts were recorded for this clonotype. The V and J genes are TRBV7-2 and TRBJ1-2; D uncertain. CDR3 length equals 13 residues. Germline loops: CDR1 SGHTA, CDR2 FQGNSA. V gave up 2 bases and J gave up 2 bases, with 6 bases separating them. This CDR3 reads CASSLLRNYGYTF. The CDR3 bases are TGTGCCAGCAGCTTATTACGGAACTATGGCTACACCTTC.

The CDR3 DNA reads as TGCGCCAGCAGCCCGATGGGGGAAATGACCGGGGAGCTGTTTTTT. Its protein is CASSPMGEMTGELFF. The chain carries TRBV5-1 and TRBJ2-2; either TRBD1 or TRBD2 may supply D (5 bases each). V shed 4 bases and J shed 5 bases, with 15 bases lying between them. In germline, CDR1 is SGHRS, CDR2 YFSETQ. This CDR3 is built from 15 residues.

The chain links TRBV7-2 to TRBJ1-2, with TRBD1 as a possible D gene (6 bases). Germline assignment: CDR1 SGHTA and CDR2 FQGNSA. This CDR3 is 13 amino acids long. V was clipped by 5 bases and J by 7 bases, with 14 bases between them. CDR3 amino acids: CASSPLRGAGYTF. As DNA, the CDR3 is TGTGCCAGCAGCCCCTTACGGGGGGCTGGCTACACCTTC.

This clonotype was seen a handful of times. The chain has TRBV12-3 or TRBV12-4 and TRBJ2-7; TRBD1 matches 8 bases. This CDR3 is built from 15 residues. V shed 4 bases and J 2 bases; nucleotides not matched to a gene: 7. The CDR3 DNA reads TGTGCCAGCAGTTCGCCCCCGGGACAGGCCTACGAGCAGTACTTC. It encodes CASSSPPGQAYEQYF.

This clonotype was seen only a few times. The V call is TRBV28, the J call TRBJ2-2, with D possibly being TRBD1 or TRBD2 (6 bases each). Trimming left V 3 bases short and J 4 bases short, with 12 bases between. This CDR3 comprises 15 residues. CDR1 MDHEN and CDR2 SYDVKM come from the germline V gene. The CDR3 nucleotides are TGTGCCAGCAGTTTTAGGGGGGCGAGCACCGGGGAGCTGTTTTTT. Protein sequence: CASSFRGASTGELFF.

V is TRBV28 and J is TRBJ2-7; 7 nucleotides line up with TRBD1. CDR1 and CDR2 (germline): MDHEN, SYDVKM. V shed 7 bases and J 6 bases; nucleotides not matched to a gene: 12. CDR3 length: 14 amino acids. CDR3 coding DNA: TGTGCCAGCAATACCGGGACAGTGGGAGCCGAGCAGTACTTC. Translating gives CASNTGTVGAEQYF.

V gene TRBV20-1 combines with J gene TRBJ2-1; D might be TRBD2 (6 bases). CDR1 and CDR2 from the germline V gene are DFQATT and SNEGSKA (reference sequence). The CDR3 is 14 amino acids. V lost 6 bases and J 5 bases, leaving 17 bases between the germline ends. As DNA, the CDR3 is TGCAGTGCCGCCTGGGGGGAGAGACACAATGAGCAGTTCTTC. This translates into CSAAWGERHNEQFF.

This clonotype was detected ten times or more. The rearrangement links TRBV3-1 to TRBJ2-7; 10 positions agree with TRBD1. The germline V gene has CDR1 LGHDT and CDR2 YNNKEL (reference sequence). V lost 1 base and J lost 3; bases outside the gene matches: 0. The CDR3 runs 14 residues. The CDR3 sequence is CASSQGDRGYEQYF. DNA for the CDR3: TGTGCCAGCAGCCAAGGGGACAGGGGCTACGAGCAGTACTTC.

This chain joins TRBV20-1 and TRBJ1-4; 10 bases match TRBD1. The CDR3 contains 13 residues. Germline CDR1 and CDR2: DFQATT and SNEGSKA (reference sequence). V trimming: 6 bases; J trimming: 7 bases; junction bases outside the gene matches: 5. CDR3 sequence (DNA): TGCAGTGCCCCGGGACAGGGGATTGAAAAACTGTTTTTT. Amino acids: CSAPGQGIEKLFF.

This clonotype was observed a handful of times. The gene calls are TRBV20-1 and TRBJ1-1, with TRBD1 matching 8 bases. Losses at the gene ends were 7 bases for V and 5 bases for J; bases not matched to a gene: 9. The CDR3 is 13 amino acids. CDR1 DFQATT and CDR2 SNEGSKA come from the germline V gene (reference sequence). Here the CDR3 reads CSVKYRGDTEAFF. CDR3 nucleotide sequence: TGCAGTGTAAAGTACAGGGGGGATACTGAAGCTTTCTTT.

This clonotype was seen many times. V gene TRBV20-1 combines with J gene TRBJ2-3, with TRBD2 identical over 13 bases. Germline V gene lookup returns CDR1 DFQATT and CDR2 SNEGSKA (reference sequence). V lost 6 bases and J lost 0; bases outside the gene matches: 9. This CDR3 is built from 17 residues. CDR3 sequence: CSAASGTSGASTDTQYF. CDR3 coding DNA: TGCAGTGCCGCCTCCGGGACTAGCGGGGCAAGCACAGATACGCAGTATTTT.

The chain recombines TRBV4-2 with TRBJ2-1; D may be TRBD1 or TRBD2 (6 bases each). CDR1 LGHNA and CDR2 YNFKEQ come from the germline V gene. With 2 bases removed from V and 7 bases from J, the gap between germline ends came to 18 bases. There are 16 residues in the CDR3. CDR3 region: CASSQLLGGGRNEQFF. For the CDR3, the DNA is TGTGCCAGCAGCCAACTTTTAGGGGGAGGACGGAATGAGCAGTTCTTC.

The rearrangement links TRBV4-3 to TRBJ2-7, with 7 bases aligning to TRBD1. Germline loops: CDR1 LGHNA, CDR2 YSLEER. This CDR3 contains 14 residues. The junction had 5 bases not matched to a gene; V was cut back by 0 bases and J by 6 bases. CDR3 DNA: TGCGCCAGCAGCCAAGATCGGGGACAGCCCGAGCAGTACTTC. This codes for CASSQDRGQPEQYF.

The gene calls are TRBV3-1 and TRBJ1-1; the D is unclear. Germline V gives CDR1 LGHDT, CDR2 YNNKEL (reference sequence). V lost 1 base to trimming and J lost 5 bases, with 11 bases between them. This CDR3 is 14 amino acids long. CDR3 region: CASSQVRKNTEAFF. The CDR3 nucleotides are TGTGCCAGCAGCCAAGTCAGAAAAAATACTGAAGCTTTCTTT.

The sample holds a few counts of this clonotype. The chain links TRBV7-2 to TRBJ2-2; D gene ambiguous. Between the trimmed V and J ends, which lost 1 base and 9 bases, there was a span of 6 bases. CDR1 is SGHTA and CDR2 is FQGNSA in the germline V gene. The CDR3 length is 12 residues. CDR3 loop: CASSLDKRELFF. The CDR3 DNA reads as TGTGCCAGCAGCTTAGACAAACGGGAGCTGTTTTTT.

The CDR3 reads CASSLDLGRSTGELFF. The CDR3 DNA reads TGCGCCAGCAGCTTGGACCTGGGGCGAAGTACCGGGGAGCTGTTTTTT. This rearrangement joins TRBV5-1 to TRBJ2-2; D is perhaps TRBD1 (5 bases). This CDR3 has 16 residues. The ends were cut back, 0 bases at V and 5 bases at J, with 14 bases in the middle. CDR1 and CDR2 from the germline V gene are SGHRS and YFSETQ.

This clonotype was detected ten times or more. CDR3 bases: TGCAGCGCCTCGACAGGGAACCCCCCCGAGCAGTACTTC. Protein sequence: CSASTGNPPEQYF. The chain carries TRBV29-1 and TRBJ2-7; 7 bases match TRBD1. Germline CDR1 SQVTM, CDR2 ANQGSEA. V shed 7 bases, J shed 6 bases, and the junction held 12 bases outside the gene matches. The CDR3 is 13 amino acids.

This clonotype was picked up a small number of times. The V and J genes are TRBV15 and TRBJ1-5; D gene unclear. This CDR3 contains 14 residues. The germline V gene has CDR1 LNHNV and CDR2 YYDKDF (reference sequence). Trimming cost V 0 bases and J 6 bases, with 9 bases left between them. Here the CDR3 reads CATSRDGESQPQHF. Here the CDR3 DNA reads TGTGCCACCAGCAGAGATGGGGAAAGTCAGCCCCAGCATTTT. Full variable domain (remainder filled in from reference TRBV15 and TRBJ1-5): DAMVIQNPRYQVTQFGKPVTLSCSQTLNHNVMYWYQQKSSQAPKLLFHYYDKDFNNEADTPDNFQSRRPNTSFCFLDIRSPGLGDTAMYLCATSRDGESQPQHFGDGTRLSIL.

This clonotype was observed a handful of times. The J gene is TRBJ2-3, the V gene TRBV20-1; tentatively, D is TRBD2 (6 bases). This CDR3 contains 14 residues. The germline V gene encodes CDR1 DFQATT and CDR2 SNEGSKA (reference sequence). The V and J ends lost 3 bases and 2 bases respectively, with 12 bases between them. The CDR3 coding sequence is TGCAGTGCTAGCGGTAGCGGTATCACAGATACGCAGTATTTT. It codes for CSASGSGITDTQYF.

This chain uses TRBV5-5 with TRBJ1-1; D is ambiguous. The CDR3 is made up of 14 amino acids. Germline CDR1 and CDR2: SGHKS and YYEKEE (reference sequence). V was cut by 3 bases and J by 4 bases, with 13 bases left in between. The CDR3 reads CASSSTLRSTEAFF. DNA for the CDR3: TGTGCCAGCAGCTCGACCCTGAGGAGCACTGAAGCTTTCTTT.

V usage is TRBV5-6 and J usage is TRBJ2-3; a possible D gene is TRBD1 (5 bases). Germline CDR1 SGHDT, CDR2 YYEEEE. This CDR3 has 16 amino acids. Trimming pared 0 bases from V and 0 bases from J, leaving 11 bases between. The CDR3 nucleotides are TGTGCCAGCAGCTTGGCCACAGGTGGTAGCACAGATACGCAGTATTTT. It yields the protein CASSLATGGSTDTQYF.